The TCR beta chain under discussion was sequenced for a study of blood T cell repertoires in COVID-19 (dated by TCRdb to the early 2020s). Regarding the complete study: Samples from collaborators originated in the United States, Italy and Spain and spanned both the acute and convalescent phases of COVID-19. The prospective study material was composed of cDNA or gDNA derived from T cells, B-cell-depleted T cells, or PBMCs. Subjects who had been exposed to COVID-19, were actively infected with it, or had recovered from it provided the deeply sampled blood TCRbeta repertoires that made up the dataset. The repertoires were released in a freely available public database meant as a resource for research on the immune response to SARS-CoV-2. The samples were drawn from the first 160 participants of the ongoing ImmuneRACE study and from 1,200 or so subjects provided by 6 global collaborators. The sample metadata nearly always contained a de-identified subject ID, COVID-19 status, age in years and sex. Where available, HLA class I and class II types were taken from metadata supplied by the sample provider and were not determined by assay-based typing. Paper-wide results and their limitations: The amount of clinical and demographic metadata varied by source and participant and was provided uncurated.

One collaborating source in Seattle enrolled patients during active infection and followed them longitudinally through the course of disease. The collaborating institutions used their own protocols to collect whole blood in K2EDTA tubes. Collaborator samples were shipped for TCRbeta analysis as frozen whole blood, isolated PBMCs, or DNA extracted from either sample type. This clone has only a few counts. Its target antigen remains unknown. The input lacks base qualities; no much larger clone sits a single base away. The immunoSEQ Assay, a bias-controlled multiplex PCR, was used to amplify TCRbeta CDR3 regions from genomic DNA. The study's processing was this. The number of nucleated cells in each sample was estimated from the amplification of reference gene primers within the assay. To quantify the absolute abundance of each unique TCRbeta CDR3 rearrangement, sequence reads were collapsed and filtered. Productive Simpson clonality was computed per sample as the square root of Simpson's diversity index over productive rearrangements. TCRdb provides this immuneACCESS table in a form limited to in-frame rearrangements. Some clones are lacking; in checked studies, under half of them reflect an unresolved V gene, and why the rest are absent is not known. The V and J calls and clone size were taken over from that table, and D and trimming were inferred from the DNA. This sample comprises around 35,000 clones, roughly 80% of them detected only once. The ten largest clones represent 3% to 3.5% of the sample.

The sequence was obtained from a man between 65 and 85 years old with COVID-19, enrolled during active disease. The sequenced sample was peripheral blood.

The CDR3: CASSYSIRQGRGYTF. The DNA sequence is given as TGTGCCAGCAGTTACTCCATCCGACAGGGTCGGGGCTACACCTTC. The sequence is built from TRBV6-5 and TRBJ1-2, with TRBD1 identical over 7 junction bases. From the cysteine through the phenylalanine, the CDR3 covers 15 amino acids. Here the CDR3 DNA is all that survives: 45 bases in frame from base 1. Looking up the germline V gene yields CDR1 MNHEY and CDR2 SVGAGI. V lost 0 bases and J lost 8 bases, and the count of bases not matched to a germline gene is 9.